The present TCR beta chain was sequenced within a study of cytomegalovirus exposure and HLA in healthy donors. In the PCR, 60 Vbeta and 13 Jbeta primers were used. TCRdb's table, derived via immunoSEQ multiplex PCR, lists solely in-frame clones and lacks some. The data show about 160,000 clones, with about 85% seen just once and 1.5% to 2% held by the top ten. Study-wide results and caveats: There were some V segments, including TRBV6-2 and TRBV6-3, excluded as indistinguishable. According to the study, roughly 160 TCR beta chains were cytomegalovirus-associated. Within a later analysis, the majority of CMV-associated TCR beta chains appeared HLA-restricted.

The CDR3 is 13 residues long. V was shortened by 8 bases and J by 0 bases, with 10 bases between the two germline ends. The V gene's germline CDR1 is LNHDA and CDR2 SQIVND (reference sequence). In regard to this clone: Its target is not known.

The sample consisted of PBMCs. The V gene is TRBV19, the J gene TRBJ2-5; D gene unclear. This clonotype originated in a man aged 18 to 35 in good health and CMV-seronegative. CDR3 protein: CASAAADQETQYF. CDR3 coding DNA: TGTGCCAGTGCGGCAGCAGACCAAGAGACCCAGTACTTC.